This T cell receptor (beta chain) is from a study of CD8 T cells in Susac syndrome. V lost 6 bases, J lost 6 bases, and 6 bases lay in between. Germline values: CDR1 SEHNR, CDR2 FQNEAQ (reference sequence). CDR3 size: 11 residues. The multiple sclerosis controls were treatment-naive patients, and their relapsing-remitting disease was stable or active. An amount of RNA that ranged from about 0.45 to 1 ug was reverse transcribed with random hexamers. Amplification of the TCR beta CDR3 was carried out by immunoSEQ multiplex PCR, which spanned a total of 54 Vbeta and 13 Jbeta segments. TCRdb reprocessed the immunoSEQ multiplex PCR reads with MiXCR, giving one entry per CDR3 protein. The data hold about 300,000 distinct CDR3 sequences, with approximately 81% observed a single time.

The V and J genes are TRBV7-9 and TRBJ2-1; D is uncertain. The sample consisted of CD8+ T cells from PBMCs. This TCR was sampled from a human donor with multiple sclerosis. CDR3 nucleotides: TGTGCCAGCAGACTGTTCAATGAGCAGTTCTTC. It yields the protein CASRLFNEQFF.